The T cell receptor beta chain under discussion was sequenced for a study of shared clonotypes between healthy human individuals. Study-level results: It was only blood that was sampled, and tissue repertoires likely differ.

Authors' processing steps: In the immunoSEQ data, sequences were junction-only and lacked quality scores, so filtering differed. Sequenced by immunoSEQ multiplex PCR; TCRdb stores in-frame clones only, minus some. V and J calls and clone size are copied from that table; D and trimming were computed from the DNA. Among 1,400,000 or so clones, approximately 98.5% were seen once, and the ten largest hold about 0.35%. With regard to this clone: No antigen is known for it.

Memory CD4+ cells were the fraction left after CD45RA+ naive selection. The source of this sequence is a man aged 25-40 years in good health. The sequenced sample was naive CD4+ T cells sorted from blood. Stated subset: CD45RA+ positively selected.

As DNA, the CDR3 is TGTGCCAGCAGCGTGGGGGCTAGCGGGTTCTCCTACAATGAGCAGTTCTTC. Translating gives CASSVGASGFSYNEQFF. The V call is TRBV9, the J call TRBJ2-1; 8 nucleotides agree with TRBD2. Germline CDR1 reads SGDLS; CDR2 reads YYNGEE. The ends lost 2 bases at V and 0 bases at J; junction bases unmatched: 7. The CDR3 consists of 17 residues.